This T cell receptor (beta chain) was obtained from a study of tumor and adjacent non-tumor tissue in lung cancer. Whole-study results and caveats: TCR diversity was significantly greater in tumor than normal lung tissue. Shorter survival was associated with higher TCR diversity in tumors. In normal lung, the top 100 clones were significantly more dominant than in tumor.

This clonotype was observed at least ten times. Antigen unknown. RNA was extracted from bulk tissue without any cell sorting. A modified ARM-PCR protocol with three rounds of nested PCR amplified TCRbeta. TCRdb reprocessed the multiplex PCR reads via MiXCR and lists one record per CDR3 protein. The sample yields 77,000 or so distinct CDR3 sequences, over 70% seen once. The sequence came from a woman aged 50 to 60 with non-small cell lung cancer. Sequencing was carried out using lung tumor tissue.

CDR3 sequence (DNA): TGTGCCAGCAGCACTGACAGGACGCAGAACACTGAAGCTTTCTTT. Translating gives CASSTDRTQNTEAFF. This sequence joins TRBV28 and TRBJ1-1; perhaps TRBD1 as D (6 bases). The CDR3 is made up of 15 amino acids. The V gene's germline CDR1 is MDHEN and CDR2 SYDVKM. V lost 6 bases and J 1 base, leaving 15 bases between the germline ends.